The 5 T cell receptor beta chains reported below all come from one sample, sequenced in a study of T cells in Graves' hyperthyroidism and ophthalmopathy. RNA transcripts yielded amplified TCR beta CDR3 regions. During a first-round RT-PCR of the TCR CDR3, the HTBI primer set was used. TCRdb re-derived calls from the multiplex PCR reads in MiXCR, one entry per CDR3 protein. The table has around 540,000 distinct CDR3 sequences, more than 45% seen once. The sample taken for sequencing was peripheral blood or thyroid tissue (not recorded which). All receptors come from a woman aged 18-35 years with Graves' hyperthyroidism.

The chain uses TRBV19 and TRBJ2-5; D possibly matches TRBD1 or TRBD2 (5 bases each). This CDR3 has 15 residues. Looked up from germline, CDR1 is LNHDA and CDR2 is SQIVND (reference sequence). V was shortened by 6 bases and J by 5 bases, with 19 bases between the two germline ends. CDR3 protein: CASRMPGRSHETQYF. The CDR3 region has the DNA TGTGCCAGTAGAATGCCGGGACGTTCTCACGAGACCCAGTACTTC.

The chain links TRBV10-3 to TRBJ1-2; 8 positions agree with TRBD1. The germline V gene has CDR1 ENHRY and CDR2 SYGVKD. After removal of 5 bases from V and 3 bases from J, the junction contained 14 bases not matched to a gene. This CDR3 region has 17 residues. DNA for the CDR3: TGTGCCATCAGTTACTCGAGGACGACAGGGGAGGACTATGGCTACACCTTC. It yields the protein CAISYSRTTGEDYGYTF.

This clonotype was counted between two and nine times. V and J are TRBV2 and TRBJ2-2; 14 bases align to TRBD2. Losses at the gene ends were 6 bases for V and 6 bases for J; bases not matched to a gene: 9. The CDR3 contains 17 residues. The V gene's germline CDR1 is SNHLY and CDR2 FYNNEI. CDR3 residues: CASSLSPGLAGAGELFF. The CDR3 region has the DNA TGTGCCAGCAGCTTGAGCCCGGGACTAGCGGGAGCCGGGGAGCTGTTTTTT.

The J gene is TRBJ1-4, the V gene TRBV25-1; TRBD1 is a possible D gene (6 bases). Germline CDR1 reads MGHDK; CDR2 reads SYGVNS. V was shortened by 7 bases and J by 6 bases, with 15 bases between the two germline ends. The CDR3 totals 14 residues. CDR3 region: CASTLGGLDEKLFF. The CDR3 DNA reads TGTGCCAGCACTCTGGGGGGGCTTGATGAAAAACTGTTTTTT. The full variable domain, its missing parts supplied by reference TRBV25-1 and TRBJ1-4, is EADIYQTPRYLVIGTGKKITLECSQTMGHDKMYWYQQDPGMELHLIHYSYGVNSTEKGDLSSESTVSRIRTEHFPLTLESARPSHTSQYLCASTLGGLDEKLFFGSGTQLSVL.

The chain combines TRBV9 with TRBJ1-3, with D unclear. CDR3 size: 13 residues. Trimming shortened V by 0 bases and J by 3 bases, and 4 bases separated the two germline ends. From germline, CDR1 is SGDLS and CDR2 YYNGEE. CDR3 coding DNA: TGTGCCAGCAGCGTAGATGATGGAAACACCATATATTTT. It translates to CASSVDDGNTIYF.